A selection of T cell receptor beta chains follows, all from one sample in a study of blood T cell repertoires in COVID-19. Assay: immunoSEQ multiplex PCR; the TCRdb copy retains only in-frame clones and omits some. The table lists 200,000 to 300,000 clones, approximately 88% of them singletons, with 0.65% to 0.95% in the top ten. The sequencing input was peripheral blood. The source of these receptors is a woman between 25 and 40 years old with acute or convalescent COVID-19. Each CDR3 is given with its conserved first and last residue. A D gene is named only where the DNA matches it firmly. Clone size appears in some rows only: once, few, many, or a class for an expanded clone.

V gene	J gene	clone size	D gene	CDR3 DNA	CDR3 protein
TRBV7-2	TRBJ2-7	.	.	TGTGCCAGCAGCTCTCTCTACGAGCAGTACTTC	CASSSLYEQYF
TRBV9	TRBJ1-2	.	TRBD1	TGTGCCAGCAGCGATGGACAGGGGACCCTCGGAGGCTACACCTTC	CASSDGQGTLGGYTF
TRBV7-6	TRBJ2-1	.	TRBD2	TGTGCCAGCAGCTTAGAAGGAGCGGGAGGGTACAATGAGCAGTTCTTC	CASSLEGAGGYNEQFF
TRBV6-5	TRBJ2-5	many	.	TGTGCCAGCAGTTACCACGTCGTGGGAGGACAAGAGACCCAGTACTTC	CASSYHVVGGQETQYF
TRBV19	TRBJ2-1	.	.	TGTGCCAGTAAAGTTCAGGGCCTCTACAATGAGCAGTTCTTC	CASKVQGLYNEQFF
TRBV11-2	TRBJ2-1	.	TRBD2	TGTGCCAGCAGCCGCGTTCGCGGGAGGGGACACAATGAGCAGTTCTTC	CASSRVRGRGHNEQFF
TRBV21-1	TRBJ2-5	.	.	TGTGCCAGCAGCAAAGCGAGGGACAGGGGCTGTCGGGAAGAGACCCAGTACTTC	CASSKARDRGCREETQYF
TRBV5-5	TRBJ2-5	.	TRBD2	TGTGCCAGCAGAGACACACCGGGACTAGCTTCGGAGACCCAGTACTTC	CASRDTPGLASETQYF
TRBV6-6	TRBJ2-3	.	TRBD1	TGTGCCAGCAGCCCCCGGGACAGGGGTCCAGATACGCAGTATTTT	CASSPRDRGPDTQYF
TRBV19	TRBJ2-7	.	.	TGTGCCAGTAGTATAGTGACGGGGAACCAGCGATACTTC	CASSIVTGNQRYF
TRBV6-5	TRBJ1-1	.	TRBD1	TGTGCCAGCAGTCTGGCCGGGACAGGTAACACTGAAGCTTTCTTT	CASSLAGTGNTEAFF
TRBV28	TRBJ2-7	once	.	TGTGCCAGCAAGGGAGGTAGTCCCGACGAGCAGTACTTC	CASKGGSPDEQYF
TRBV5-1	TRBJ2-2	.	.	TGCGCCAGCAGCTTGCCAGGGCTCACCGGGGAGCTGTTTTTT	CASSLPGLTGELFF
TRBV14	TRBJ2-1	once	TRBD2	TGTGCCAGCAGCCAAGAACTAGCGGGACGTGAGCAGTTCTTC	CASSQELAGREQFF
TRBV7-9	TRBJ2-5	.	.	TGTGCCAGCAGCTTAGCGGGCGAGACCCAGTACTTC	CASSLAGETQYF
TRBV7-7	TRBJ2-5	.	TRBD2	TGTGCTAGCAGTCAAACTAGCGGGAGGAGAGAGACCCAGTACTTC	CASSQTSGRRETQYF
TRBV9	TRBJ2-5	.	TRBD2	TGTGCCAGCAGCGTAGGCGGGATAGCGGGAGGTAGGGAGACCCAGTACTTC	CASSVGGIAGGRETQYF
TRBV7-2	TRBJ2-3	.	TRBD2	TGTGCCAGCAGCTTATCGGCCAAGCGGGAGGGCGGAGATACGCAGTATTTT	CASSLSAKREGGDTQYF
TRBV27	TRBJ2-7	.	TRBD1	TGTGCCAGCAAACCGGGACAGCCGCACCACGAGCAGTACTTC	CASKPGQPHHEQYF
TRBV10-3	TRBJ2-3	.	.	TGTGCCATCAAGGAAGGGCCAGGGTACACAGATACGCAGTATTTT	CAIKEGPGYTDTQYF
TRBV11-2	TRBJ2-7	.	.	TGTGCCAGCAGCTCAGACGTCGCCTACGAGCAGTACTTC	CASSSDVAYEQYF
TRBV15	TRBJ2-7	.	TRBD1	TGTGCCACCAGCAGAGTACCGGGACAGGGGGAGTACGAGCAGTACTTC	CATSRVPGQGEYEQYF
TRBV7-2	TRBJ2-1	.	.	TGTGCCAGCAGCCCCGGACTGATCTACAATGAGCAGTTCTTC	CASSPGLIYNEQFF
TRBV6-5	TRBJ1-1	.	.	TGTGCCAGCATACGAGGTAACACTGAAGCTTTCTTT	CASIRGNTEAFF
TRBV9	TRBJ2-2	.	.	TGTGCCAGCAGTCTAGGGAGAAGCCCTGGGGAGCTGTTTTTT	CASSLGRSPGELFF
TRBV7-7	TRBJ2-2	.	TRBD2	TGTGCTAGCAGCTTAGTTCTAGCGGGAGTTACCGGGGAGCTGTTTTTT	CASSLVLAGVTGELFF
TRBV19	TRBJ2-2	once	.	TGTGCCAGTAGTACAGGGGTTGGGGAGCTGTTTTTT	CASSTGVGELFF
TRBV30	TRBJ2-1	.	TRBD2	TGTGCCTGGAGTCGGACTAGCGGGAACTACAATGAGCAGTTCTTC	CAWSRTSGNYNEQFF
TRBV19	TRBJ1-3	.	.	TGTGCCAGTACCCTAATGCCGGTCTCTGGAAACACCATATATTTT	CASTLMPVSGNTIYF
TRBV9	TRBJ1-4	.	TRBD1	TGTGCCAGCAGCAAGACCTACAGGGGGATTGAAAAACTGTTTTTT	CASSKTYRGIEKLFF
TRBV2	TRBJ1-1	.	.	TGTGCCAGCAGATCAACACCGAACACTGAAGCTTTCTTT	CASRSTPNTEAFF
TRBV5-1	TRBJ2-5	.	.	TGCGCCAGCACCGACCTAGCGTCGTACCAAGAGACCCAGTACTTC	CASTDLASYQETQYF
TRBV21-1	TRBJ2-3	.	.	TGTGCCAGCAGCGTACACACCGGGACTAGTTTTTTTCCAGATACGCAGTATTTT	CASSVHTGTSFFPDTQYF
TRBV18	TRBJ1-2	.	TRBD1	TGTGCCAGCTCACCAACGGGACAGGTCGATCCAAACTATGGCTACACCTTC	CASSPTGQVDPNYGYTF
TRBV4-1	TRBJ2-4	.	.	TGCGCCAGCAGCCCAAGAGGAGACCTAGCCAAAAACATTCAGTACTTC	CASSPRGDLAKNIQYF
TRBV5-4	TRBJ1-1	few	.	TGTGCCAGCGGATCTCAGGCTTCTAACACTGAAGCTTTCTTT	CASGSQASNTEAFF
TRBV7-9	TRBJ2-1	.	.	TGTGCCAGCACCTGGGGGCAAACTGACAATGAGCAGTTCTTC	CASTWGQTDNEQFF
TRBV19	TRBJ1-5	.	.	TGTGCCAGTAGTATGGGGGCCCTCAATCAGCCCCAGCATTTT	CASSMGALNQPQHF
TRBV7-8	TRBJ1-1	.	.	TGTGCCAGCAGCCAAGGGACTGGGAACACTGAAGCTTTCTTT	CASSQGTGNTEAFF
TRBV29-1	TRBJ1-2	.	TRBD1	TGCAGCGTTGGGAGGGGGCAAACCTATGGCTACACCTTC	CSVGRGQTYGYTF
TRBV27	TRBJ2-7	.	.	TGTGCCAGCAGTTTAACTCTAGGACAGACCCCCTACGAGCAGTACTTC	CASSLTLGQTPYEQYF
TRBV19	TRBJ2-5	.	.	TGTGCCAGTAGTGTTTTATCTGGAGGCGAGACCCAGTACTTC	CASSVLSGGETQYF
TRBV2	TRBJ2-2	.	TRBD2	TGTGCCAGCAGCTACGGACTAGCGGGAGAGAAGGAGCTGTTTTTT	CASSYGLAGEKELFF
TRBV19	TRBJ1-5	.	.	TGTGCCAGTAGTATAGGGGGAGGGGGTCAGCCCCAGCATTTT	CASSIGGGGQPQHF
TRBV20-1	TRBJ1-1	.	.	TGCAGTGCTAGTCGCAGGGGTGAAGCTTTCTTT	CSASRRGEAFF
TRBV7-9	TRBJ2-7	.	.	TGTGCCAGCAGCTCAGACTTAGGGCAGTACTTC	CASSSDLGQYF
TRBV10-3	TRBJ2-7	.	TRBD2	TGTGCCACAGGGACAAATCAACCGGGACTAGTTCTATCCGAGCAGTACTTC	CATGTNQPGLVLSEQYF
TRBV2	TRBJ2-1	.	.	TGTGCCAGCGAGACGGCCCACAGCAATGAGCAGTTCTTC	CASETAHSNEQFF
TRBV5-4	TRBJ2-2	few	TRBD1	TGTGCCAGCAGTTTCGGACAGGGGGGGCCGAACACCGGGGAGCTGTTTTTT	CASSFGQGGPNTGELFF
TRBV3-1/TRBV3-2	TRBJ2-3	once	.	TGTGCCAGCAGCCAAGATGGGCGTAGCACAGATACGCAGTATTTT	CASSQDGRSTDTQYF
TRBV2	TRBJ1-2	once	TRBD1	TGTGCCAGCAGTTACAGGGGGCAGGATGGCTACACCTTC	CASSYRGQDGYTF
TRBV6-5	TRBJ1-4	.	.	TGTGCCAGCAGTTCGACGGGGTCTACTAATGAAAAACTGTTTTTT	CASSSTGSTNEKLFF
TRBV5-1	TRBJ2-3	.	TRBD2	TGCGCCAGCAGCTTGGGGACTAGCGGGATGGCAGATACGCAGTATTTT	CASSLGTSGMADTQYF
TRBV7-2	TRBJ2-5	.	.	TGTGCCAGCAGCTTAGCAAAGACAGAGCCGATCCGAGAGACCCAGTACTTC	CASSLAKTEPIRETQYF
TRBV9	TRBJ2-1	.	.	TGTGCCAGCAGCGCCGGGGTCTCCTACAATGAGCAGTTCTTC	CASSAGVSYNEQFF